This TCR beta chain was sequenced in a study of T cell responses to AZD1222 COVID-19 vaccine. Findings of the study overall: Breadth and depth of Spike-specific TCRs rose after two AZD1222 doses. Donors, mostly white British, included more females; clonal diversity was possibly underestimated. It was only after the peak T cell response that any repertoires were sampled. The study identified only a handful of AZD1222 recipients as seropositive at baseline.

TCRdb keeps only in-frame clones here, not all; method: immunoSEQ multiplex PCR. The sample records more than 150,000 clones, around 94% being singletons. The trim removed 6 bases at V and 4 bases at J, leaving 4 bases unmatched. The CDR3 spans 14 residues. Germline values: CDR1 LGHNA, CDR2 YNFKEQ. In regard to this clone: Its target is unknown.

The sequencing used peripheral blood, collected on day 0 of AZD1222 vaccination. The sequence was collected from an adult in good health. This chain joins TRBV4-2 and TRBJ1-2, with 11 bases that match TRBD1. CDR3 sequence: CASSGQGAGYGYTF. CDR3 coding DNA: TGTGCCAGCAGTGGACAGGGGGCAGGCTATGGCTACACCTTC.